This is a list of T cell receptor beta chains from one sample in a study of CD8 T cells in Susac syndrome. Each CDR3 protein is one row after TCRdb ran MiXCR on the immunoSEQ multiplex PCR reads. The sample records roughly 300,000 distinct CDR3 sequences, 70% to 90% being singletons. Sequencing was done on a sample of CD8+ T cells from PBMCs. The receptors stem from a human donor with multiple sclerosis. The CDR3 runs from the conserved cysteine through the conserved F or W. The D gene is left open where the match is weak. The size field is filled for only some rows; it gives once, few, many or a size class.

TGCGCCAGCAGCCAGACTAGCGCGAGCACAGATACGCAGTATTTT CASSQTSASTDTQYF TRBD2 TRBJ2-3 15 TRBV4-1 NA
TGTGCCAGCACCACGGGGCAAGGTTCGAGACAGCCCCAGCATTTT CASTTGQGSRQPQHF NA TRBJ1-5 15 TRBV6-1 NA
TGTGCCAGCAGTATCAGGGACTCCCCAACCTACAATGAGCAGTTCTTC CASSIRDSPTYNEQFF NA TRBJ2-1 16 TRBV12-3/TRBV12-4 NA
TGTGCCAGCATTCTAACGGGACAGGGGTTGGCCTATGGCTACACCTTC CASILTGQGLAYGYTF TRBD1 TRBJ1-2 16 TRBV28 NA
TGTGCCAGCAGTTGGAGGGGGGCAGATACGCAGTATTTT CASSWRGADTQYF NA TRBJ2-3 13 TRBV2 NA
TGTGCCAGCAGCCCAGCGGAACAGGTCTCTTACACCCAGTACTTC CASSPAEQVSYTQYF NA TRBJ2-5 15 TRBV7-8 NA
TGTGCCAGCAGTGGACTAGCGGGAACCACCGAGCAGTACTTC CASSGLAGTTEQYF TRBD2 TRBJ2-7 14 TRBV28 NA
TGTGCCAGCAGCCAAGGTTTCTCTAGCGAGAGCTCCTACAATGAGCAGTTCTTC CASSQGFSSESSYNEQFF NA TRBJ2-1 18 TRBV3-1 NA
TGTGCCAGCAGCACCGTGGACAGGGGGAACACTGAAGCTTTCTTT CASSTVDRGNTEAFF TRBD1 TRBJ1-1 15 TRBV13 NA
TGCAGCGTTGAAGACCTCGGAAACCTCCACTTT CSVEDLGNLHF NA TRBJ1-6 11 TRBV29-1 NA
TGTGCCACCATGACAGGTCGGGAGCAGTACTTC CATMTGREQYF NA TRBJ2-7 11 TRBV2 NA
TGTGCCAGCAGCGGGATAGCTAGCACAGATACGCAGTATTTT CASSGIASTDTQYF NA TRBJ2-3 14 TRBV7-9 NA
TGCGCCAGCACCCTCGACAGGGACTATGGCTACACCTTC CASTLDRDYGYTF TRBD1 TRBJ1-2 13 TRBV23-1 NA
TGCGCCAGCAGCTTTCTCGGGACAGAGAGCACAGATACGCAGTATTTT CASSFLGTESTDTQYF TRBD1 TRBJ2-3 16 TRBV5-1 NA
TGTGCCAGCAGCTTATCTCGGGACTATGGCTACACCTTC CASSLSRDYGYTF NA TRBJ1-2 13 TRBV7-9 few
TGTGCCAGCAGTTCCGGGACAGGGGTTTCCTACGAGCAGTACTTC CASSSGTGVSYEQYF TRBD1 TRBJ2-7 15 TRBV6-5 NA
TGTGCCAGCAGGTTCTCAGGAAACACCATATATTTT CASRFSGNTIYF NA TRBJ1-3 12 TRBV6-1 few
TGTGCCAGCAGTTTATCGGTGGAGAATAATCAGCCCCAGCATTTT CASSLSVENNQPQHF NA TRBJ1-5 15 TRBV27 NA
TGTGCCAGCAGTTTATCTGCCAGCTTCACCCCTGAAGCTTTCTTT CASSLSASFTPEAFF NA TRBJ1-1 15 TRBV27 NA
TGTGCCAGCAGTTACGTAGCGGGAGTTTTCTACGAGCAGTACTTC CASSYVAGVFYEQYF TRBD2 TRBJ2-7 15 TRBV6-5 NA
TGTGCCAGTAGAGAGTTGACAGAAGAGACCCAGTACTTC CASRELTEETQYF NA TRBJ2-5 13 TRBV19 NA
TGTGCCAGCAGCCACCACTGGGTAGCGCCTAGCTCCTACAATGAGCAGTTCTTC CASSHHWVAPSSYNEQFF NA TRBJ2-1 18 TRBV7-9 NA
TGTGCCAGCAGCCAGGGGCCGGCTTCGGGACCAAAACACGGCAATGAGCAGTTCTTC CASSQGPASGPKHGNEQFF NA TRBJ2-1 19 TRBV3-1 NA
TGTGCCAGCCGGGGTCTAGGCGGGAGGACTAGCACAGATACGCAGTATTTT CASRGLGGRTSTDTQYF TRBD2 TRBJ2-3 17 TRBV28 NA
TGTGCCAGCAGCCAAGGACTGTTAAGCCAAGAGACCCAGTACTTC CASSQGLLSQETQYF NA TRBJ2-5 15 TRBV28 NA
TGCGCCAGCAGCCAAGAATACCCCCAAGAGGGGTACTACGAGCAGTACTTC CASSQEYPQEGYYEQYF NA TRBJ2-7 17 TRBV4-1 once
TGCGCCAGCAGTGAGTCGTTAACTAGCGGGAGGGCGATTCTAGGTGAGCAGTTCTTC CASSESLTSGRAILGEQFF TRBD2 TRBJ2-1 19 TRBV10-2 NA
TGTGCCAGCACCTTTGGAGGGACTAATTCACCCCTCCACTTT CASTFGGTNSPLHF NA TRBJ1-6 14 TRBV27 NA
TGTGCCGTTCTCCCTGGGACTGAAGCTTTCTTT CAVLPGTEAFF NA TRBJ1-1 11 TRBV7-9 few
TGTGCCAGCGGACTGGCGAGCTATGGCTACACCTTC CASGLASYGYTF NA TRBJ1-2 12 TRBV27 NA
TGCAGCGTTGAAGAACCCGTGCGGGAGGAATACTACGAGCAGTACTTC CSVEEPVREEYYEQYF TRBD2 TRBJ2-7 16 TRBV29-1 NA
TGTGCCTGGTATGGACTAGCGGGTTACAATTCGGGGGCCAACGTCCTGACTTTC CAWYGLAGYNSGANVLTF TRBD2 TRBJ2-6 18 TRBV30 NA
TGTGCCAGTCTTGGGCTAGCGGGATCTTCGGACAATGAGCAGTTCTTC CASLGLAGSSDNEQFF TRBD2 TRBJ2-1 16 TRBV12-3/TRBV12-4 NA
TGCGCCAGCAGCCAAAATCTAGGAGACCACTCCTACAATGAGCAGTTCTTC CASSQNLGDHSYNEQFF NA TRBJ2-1 17 TRBV4-1 NA
TGCGCCAGCAGCTACTCAATACCGGGACAGGGTACCGAATTTAGGACTGAAGCTTTCTTT CASSYSIPGQGTEFRTEAFF TRBD1 TRBJ1-1 20 TRBV4-1 NA
TGTGCCAGCAGTTATTACCCGGACAGCGACTACGAGCAGTACTTC CASSYYPDSDYEQYF NA TRBJ2-7 15 TRBV6-5 NA
TGTGCCAGTTTCCCGGGGCGCACTAGCACAGATACGCAGTATTTT CASFPGRTSTDTQYF NA TRBJ2-3 15 TRBV7-9 NA
TGTGCCAGCAGTTACCATCTAGAGAATGAGCAGTTCTTC CASSYHLENEQFF NA TRBJ2-1 13 TRBV6-5 NA
TGCAGCGTGGGAGACCGGGACAGGGAAGGGGAACACAATGAGCAGTTCTTC CSVGDRDREGEHNEQFF TRBD1 TRBJ2-1 17 TRBV29-1 NA
TGTGCCAGTAGTCCTCGGACTAGCGGGATCTCCTACAATGAGCAGTTCTTC CASSPRTSGISYNEQFF TRBD2 TRBJ2-1 17 TRBV19 NA
TGTGCCAGCGCCTCTTCCGGGACAGCCCCCTACGAGCAGTACTTC CASASSGTAPYEQYF TRBD1 TRBJ2-7 15 TRBV27 few
TGTGCCAGCAGTCGGACAGGGAGCACAGATACGCAGTATTTT CASSRTGSTDTQYF TRBD1 TRBJ2-3 14 TRBV6-4 NA
TGTGCCAGCAGTGATAGCGGAGGGCCAAATGAAAAACTGTTTTTT CASSDSGGPNEKLFF NA TRBJ1-4 15 TRBV2 NA
TGTGCCAGCAGCTTAGTTGGGCGTCAAAAGGGCACAGATACGCAGTATTTT CASSLVGRQKGTDTQYF NA TRBJ2-3 17 TRBV11-2 NA
TGTGCCACCCGGGGTGAGACCCAGTACTTC CATRGETQYF NA TRBJ2-5 10 TRBV7-9 NA
TGTGCCAGCAGTTTTCTACAGTCAAACACTGAAGCTTTCTTT CASSFLQSNTEAFF NA TRBJ1-1 14 TRBV27 NA
TGTGCCAGCAGCCAAGATTGGCAGGGGGCCCTCACCACCGGGGAGCTGTTTTTT CASSQDWQGALTTGELFF TRBD1 TRBJ2-2 18 TRBV3-1 once
TGTGCCAGCAGTCGCCTGCGACGGTTGAACACTGAAGCTTTCTTT CASSRLRRLNTEAFF NA TRBJ1-1 15 TRBV27 NA
TGTGCCAGCGGGCGGGAGACAGGGTACAATGAGCAGTTCTTC CASGRETGYNEQFF NA TRBJ2-1 14 TRBV5-6 NA
TGTGCCAGCGGGGAGGATCAGCCCCAGCATTTT CASGEDQPQHF NA TRBJ1-5 11 TRBV7-9 NA
TGCAGTGCCAGGTACAGCCGAATCAAGAACACTGAAGCTTTCTTT CSARYSRIKNTEAFF NA TRBJ1-1 15 TRBV20-1 NA
TGCGCCAGCAGCCCTCGACAGGGAAATACGCAGTATTTT CASSPRQGNTQYF TRBD1 TRBJ2-3 13 TRBV4-1 NA
TGTGCCAGCAGCCTAACTCCCGGGGGGATTGTAAATGAGCAGTTCTTC CASSLTPGGIVNEQFF TRBD2 TRBJ2-1 16 TRBV7-8 NA
TGTGCCTGGAGAGGGGGTCTAGCGGGATACTACGAGCAGTACTTC CAWRGGLAGYYEQYF TRBD2 TRBJ2-7 15 TRBV30 few